This T cell receptor beta chain was observed in a study of blood T cell repertoires in COVID-19. Data came from immunoSEQ multiplex PCR; TCRdb stores just in-frame clones and leaves some out. Among about 51,000 clones listed, around 93% were seen once. This sequence originates from a middle-aged man with acute or convalescent COVID-19. The sample comprised peripheral blood.

This CDR3 is CASSLLWTAEGNTIYF. CDR3 in DNA: TGTGCCAGCAGCTTACTTTGGACAGCAGAAGGAAACACCATATATTTT. This sequence joins TRBV7-8 and TRBJ1-3; a weak D match, TRBD1 (6 bases). This CDR3 contains 16 residues. Trimming removed 2 bases at V and 4 bases at J, with 15 bases between. The germline CDR1 and CDR2 sequences are SGHVS and FQNEAQ. Using reference TRBV7-8 and TRBJ1-3 for the parts outside the CDR3, the full variable domain is GAGVSQSPRYKVAKRGQDVALRCDPISGHVSLFWYQQALGQGPEFLTYFQNEAQLDKSGLPSDRFFAERPEGSVSTLKIQRTQQEDSAVYLCASSLLWTAEGNTIYFGEGSWLTVV.